The rows below give T cell receptor beta chains drawn from one sample of a study of control samples from healthy donors and cancer patients. Only in-frame clones appear in the TCRdb table, and some are missing; sequencing was by immunoSEQ multiplex PCR. The sample contains approximately 140,000 clones, 75% to 90% of which appear only once. The sequencing input was blood. All receptors derive from a woman aged 30 to 39 in good health. Both conserved end residues are part of each CDR3. The D gene is left open where the match is weak. Where a row states a size, it is once, few, many or the class of an expanded clone; other rows omit it.

cdr3_length j_call clone_size d_call v_call cdr3_nt cdr3_aa
15 TRBJ1-2 once - TRBV5-1 TGCGCCAGCAGCTTGGGGGTAACGACAGAGACCGGCTACACCTTC CASSLGVTTETGYTF
16 TRBJ1-2 once - TRBV7-5 TGTGCCAGAAGAACTCCCGGGACAGCCGCTTTCTATGGCTACACCTTC CARRTPGTAAFYGYTF
15 TRBJ1-1 few - TRBV2 TGTGCCAGCAGTGAATTGGGGTGGATGAACACTGAAGCTTTCTTT CASSELGWMNTEAFF
15 TRBJ2-1 few - TRBV5-1 TGCGCCAGCAGCTTGGTAGCTAGTTTGGGGGATGAGCAGTTCTTC CASSLVASLGDEQFF
13 TRBJ1-1 - - TRBV7-8 TGTGCCAGCAGCCCCCCTAGCGGGACTGAAGCTTTCTTT CASSPPSGTEAFF
11 TRBJ1-2 - - TRBV28 TGTGCCAGTGGACTTATGTATGGCTACACCTTC CASGLMYGYTF
12 TRBJ2-5 - - TRBV5-1 TGCGCCAGCAGCCTAGACGGAGAGACCCAGTACTTC CASSLDGETQYF
14 TRBJ2-1 - TRBD2 TRBV2 TGTGCCAGCCGCCGGCGGGAGGGCCTGAATGAGCAGTTCTTC CASRRREGLNEQFF
12 TRBJ2-7 few - TRBV15 TGTGCCACCAGCAGAGATAGGAGGGAGTGGGACTTC CATSRDRREWDF
15 TRBJ1-5 - - TRBV28 TGTGCCAGCAGTCTGACAGGAGAAAGCAATCAGCCCCAGCATTTT CASSLTGESNQPQHF
15 TRBJ1-5 - - TRBV5-1 TGCGCCAGCAGCTTGGAATCCGGGGGCGGGCAGCCCCAGCATTTT CASSLESGGGQPQHF
15 TRBJ1-6 - - TRBV27 TGTGCCAGCAGCATCACGCGGGACCCCATGGGACCCCTCCACTTT CASSITRDPMGPLHF
13 TRBJ1-5 - - TRBV9 TGTGCCAGCAGCGTCAGTAGCAATCAGCCCCAGCATTTT CASSVSSNQPQHF
15 TRBJ1-2 - TRBD1 TRBV5-1 TGCGCCAGCAGCTGGTCAGGGGGATCTAACTATGGCTACACCTTC CASSWSGGSNYGYTF
16 TRBJ2-1 - - TRBV5-6 TGTGCCAGCAGCGGGACTCGGGGGTGGGGTTACAATGAGCAGTTCTTC CASSGTRGWGYNEQFF
13 TRBJ2-1 - - TRBV6-2/TRBV6-3 TGTGCCAGCAGTTACATTGGGCTAAATGAGCAGTTCTTC CASSYIGLNEQFF
14 TRBJ2-7 - - TRBV5-6 TGTGCCAGCAGCTTGCAGGAGAGAATCTACGAGCAGTACTTC CASSLQERIYEQYF
13 TRBJ1-5 few - TRBV6-5 TGTGCCAGCAGTTCGTTAGTTGCTCAGCCCCAGCATTTT CASSSLVAQPQHF
13 TRBJ1-2 - - TRBV6-5 TGTGCCAGCAGGAACGTAGGGCTCTATGGCTACACCTTC CASRNVGLYGYTF
12 TRBJ2-3 - - TRBV29-1 TGCAGCGTTGACCGATCTTCAGATACGCAGTATTTT CSVDRSSDTQYF
15 TRBJ1-3 few - TRBV11-2 TGTGCCAGCAGCTCGTGGGGGTCCTCTGGAAACACCATATATTTT CASSSWGSSGNTIYF
14 TRBJ1-4 - TRBD1 TRBV19 TGTGCCAGTACTGGGGACAGGGTGAATGAAAAACTGTTTTTT CASTGDRVNEKLFF
14 TRBJ1-1 - TRBD1 TRBV4-1 TGCGCCAGCAGCGACCGACAGGGGAACACTGAAGCTTTCTTT CASSDRQGNTEAFF
14 TRBJ2-1 - - TRBV5-6 TGTGCCAGCAGCTTGGTCAGGGGCTACAATGAGCAGTTCTTC CASSLVRGYNEQFF
15 TRBJ2-2 - TRBD2 TRBV14 TGTGCCGGCAGCAACGGAGCGGGGGACACCGGGGAGCTGTTTTTT CAGSNGAGDTGELFF
15 TRBJ1-2 few - TRBV11-2 TGTGCCAGCAGCTTCGCCAGGGACATCGGAGGAGGCTACACCTTC CASSFARDIGGGYTF
16 TRBJ2-7 - TRBD2 TRBV3-1/TRBV3-2 TGTGCCAGCAGCCAAGATCCTGCGGGAGGACTGTACGAGCAGTACTTC CASSQDPAGGLYEQYF
14 TRBJ1-2 few - TRBV5-1 TGCGCCAGCAGCTTGGACACGGTTTCAAGTGGCTACACCTTC CASSLDTVSSGYTF
14 TRBJ2-7 - - TRBV4-1 TGCGCCAGCAGCCAGGGCGGGGAGACCTACGAGCAGTACTTC CASSQGGETYEQYF
15 TRBJ2-5 - - TRBV5-1 TGCGCCAGCAGCTTGGAAGGGGCTGGGGCCGAGACCCAGTACTTC CASSLEGAGAETQYF
14 TRBJ2-5 - TRBD2 TRBV14 TGTGCCAGCGCAGCCGGGACTAGATCAGAGACCCAGTACTTC CASAAGTRSETQYF
14 TRBJ1-1 - - TRBV5-4 TGTGCCAGCAGCTTCGGGGGGGCCGTAACTGAAGCTTTCTTT CASSFGGAVTEAFF
19 TRBJ2-1 - - TRBV19 TGTGCCAGTAGTATCTCCTCTCCCGGCCGGAGGGCCTTGAGAAATGAGCAGTTCTTC CASSISSPGRRALRNEQFF
14 TRBJ1-4 - TRBD1 TRBV29-1 TGCAGCGTTGAATCTCGGACAGGGGGTGAAAAACTGTTTTTT CSVESRTGGEKLFF
17 TRBJ2-7 - - TRBV28 TGTGCCAGCAGGGCCCTCTTACGGGACACTTCTCCCTACGAGCAGTACTTC CASRALLRDTSPYEQYF
14 TRBJ2-3 - - TRBV4-1 TGCGCCAGCAGCCAAGGGCTGCGGGATGGGACGCAGTATTTT CASSQGLRDGTQYF
16 TRBJ1-2 - - TRBV19 TGTGCCAGTAGTATAGCGTGGACAGCCACTGAGGGAGGCTACACCTTC CASSIAWTATEGGYTF
13 TRBJ1-5 - - TRBV18 TGTGCCAGCTCACAGGGAAAGGTGCAGCCCCAGCATTTT CASSQGKVQPQHF
14 TRBJ2-1 - - TRBV11-3 TGTGCCAGCAGCTTGGGGGGCACCCACAATGAGCAGTTCTTC CASSLGGTHNEQFF
13 TRBJ1-5 - - TRBV5-8 TGTGCCAGCAGCCTGAACAGCAATCAGCCCCAGCATTTT CASSLNSNQPQHF